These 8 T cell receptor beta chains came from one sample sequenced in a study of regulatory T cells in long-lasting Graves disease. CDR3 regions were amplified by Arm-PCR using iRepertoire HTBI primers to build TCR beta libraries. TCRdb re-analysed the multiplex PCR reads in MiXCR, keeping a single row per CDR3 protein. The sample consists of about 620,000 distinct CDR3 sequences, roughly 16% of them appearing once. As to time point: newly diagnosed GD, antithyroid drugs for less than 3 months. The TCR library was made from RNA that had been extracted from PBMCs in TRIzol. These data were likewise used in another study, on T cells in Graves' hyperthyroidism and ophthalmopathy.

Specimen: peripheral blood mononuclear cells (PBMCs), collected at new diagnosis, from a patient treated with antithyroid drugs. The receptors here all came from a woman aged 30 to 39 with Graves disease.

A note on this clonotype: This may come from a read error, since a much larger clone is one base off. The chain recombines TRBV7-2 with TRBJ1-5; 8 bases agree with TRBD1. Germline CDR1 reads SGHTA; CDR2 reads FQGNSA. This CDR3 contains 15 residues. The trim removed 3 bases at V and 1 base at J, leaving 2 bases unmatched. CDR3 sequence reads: CASSFGQGSNQPQHF. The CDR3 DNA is TGTGCCAGCAGCTTCGGACAGGGCAGCAATCAGCCCCAGCATTTT.

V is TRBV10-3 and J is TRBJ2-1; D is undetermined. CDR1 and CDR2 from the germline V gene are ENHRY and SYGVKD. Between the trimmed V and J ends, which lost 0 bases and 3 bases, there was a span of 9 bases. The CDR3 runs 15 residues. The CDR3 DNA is TGTGCCATCAGTGAGTCGGCAGGAGACTACAATGAGCAGTTCTTC. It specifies CAISESAGDYNEQFF.

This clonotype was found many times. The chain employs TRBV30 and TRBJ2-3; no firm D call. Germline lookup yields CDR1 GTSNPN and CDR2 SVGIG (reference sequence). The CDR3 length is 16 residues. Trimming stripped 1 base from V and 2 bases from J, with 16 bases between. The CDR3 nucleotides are TGTGCCTGGAGTGGTACCGGAATATACTTCACAGATACGCAGTATTTT. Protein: CAWSGTGIYFTDTQYF. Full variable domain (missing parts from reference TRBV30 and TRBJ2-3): SQTIHQWPATLVQPVGSPLSLECTVEGTSNPNLYWYRQAAGRGLQLLFYSVGIGQISSEVPQNLSASRPQDRQFILSSKKLLLSDSGFYLCAWSGTGIYFTDTQYFGPGTRLTVL.

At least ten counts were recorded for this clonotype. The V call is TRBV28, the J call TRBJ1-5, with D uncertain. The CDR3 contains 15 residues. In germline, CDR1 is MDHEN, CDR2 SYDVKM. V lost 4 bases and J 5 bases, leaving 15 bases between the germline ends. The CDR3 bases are TGTGCCAGCAGTTCCCAAAAATGGGCGGATCAGCCCCAGCATTTT. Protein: CASSSQKWADQPQHF.

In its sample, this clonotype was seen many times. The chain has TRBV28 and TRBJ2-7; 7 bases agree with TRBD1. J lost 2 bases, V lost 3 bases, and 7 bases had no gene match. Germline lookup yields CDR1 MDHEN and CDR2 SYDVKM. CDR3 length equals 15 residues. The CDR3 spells CASSFEGGPTYEQYF. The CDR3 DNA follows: TGTGCCAGCAGTTTCGAAGGGGGCCCTACCTACGAGCAGTACTTC.

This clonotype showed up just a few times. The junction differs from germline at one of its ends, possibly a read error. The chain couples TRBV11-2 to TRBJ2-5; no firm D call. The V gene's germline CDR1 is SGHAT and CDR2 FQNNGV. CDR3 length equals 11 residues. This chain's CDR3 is CVSSFQETQYF. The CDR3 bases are TGTGTCAGCAGTTTCCAAGAGACCCAGTACTTC.

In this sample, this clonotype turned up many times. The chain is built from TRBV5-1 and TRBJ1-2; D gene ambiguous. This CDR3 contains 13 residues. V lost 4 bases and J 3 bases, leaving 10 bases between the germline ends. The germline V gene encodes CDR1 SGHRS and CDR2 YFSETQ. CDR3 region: CASSPAGDYGYTF. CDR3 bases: TGCGCCAGCAGCCCTGCCGGGGACTATGGCTACACCTTC.

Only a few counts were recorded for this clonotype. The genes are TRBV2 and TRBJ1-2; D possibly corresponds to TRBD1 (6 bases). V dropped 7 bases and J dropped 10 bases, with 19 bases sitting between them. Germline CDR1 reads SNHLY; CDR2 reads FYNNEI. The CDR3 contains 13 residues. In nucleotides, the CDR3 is TGTGCCAGCACCCCCGGGACAACGGGAACCTACACCTTC. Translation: CASTPGTTGTYTF.